This T cell receptor beta chain was sequenced for a study of cytomegalovirus exposure and HLA in healthy donors. The PCR ran on 60 Vbeta and 13 Jbeta primers. Sequencing was performed with immunoSEQ multiplex PCR; in TCRdb, only in-frame clones are kept and a portion is missing. Found here are over 95,000 clones, 74% of them singletons; the top ten hold 2% to 2.5%. V lost 6 bases and J 9 bases, leaving 6 bases between the germline ends. This CDR3 region has 11 residues. Per the germline V gene, CDR1 is SGHTA and CDR2 is FQGNSA. Source material: PBMCs. This chain uses TRBV7-2 with TRBJ1-6; D remains ambiguous. This clonotype was obtained from a human donor in good health. This chain's CDR3 is CASSRGSPLHF. The CDR3 DNA reads as TGTGCCAGCAGTCGGGGTTCACCCCTCCACTTT.